This T cell receptor (beta chain) comes out of a study of CD8+ T cells in alopecia areata. Across the whole study: At a dose of 5 to 10 mg twice daily, oral tofacitinib was given to treated patients.

V was pared by 3 bases and J by 13 bases, with 9 bases between. Germline values: CDR1 DFQATT, CDR2 SNEGSKA (reference sequence). The CDR3 extends over 9 amino acids. Treatment indicated: oral pan-JAK inhibitor, 5-10 mg twice daily. The study team obtained lesional scalp punch biopsies and peripheral blood from alopecia areata patients. In each case, RNA was isolated and then reverse transcribed into cDNA as the sequencing template. Using immunoSEQ multiplex PCR, the repertoire was profiled, and TCRdb retains in-frame clones only, with some absent. The sample includes roughly 220,000 clones, approximately 65% seen only once; the top ten take around 1.2%. Whole-study findings and limits: Sequencing of scalp samples also captures resident alphabeta T cells of normal skin.

Comments on this clone: Its target is unknown.

This sample comprised CD4+ T cells sorted from blood, obtained between weeks 44 and 45, from a patient treated with tofacitinib. This chain joins TRBV20-1 and TRBJ1-2; no reliable D call. The sequence came from a human donor with alopecia areata. This CDR3 reads CSASTPSTF. CDR3 nucleotide sequence: TGCAGTGCTAGTACCCCGAGCACCTTC.